A selection of T cell receptor beta chains follows, all from one sample in a study of cytomegalovirus exposure and HLA in healthy donors. Profiling relied on immunoSEQ multiplex PCR, and the TCRdb table lists in-frame clones only, not all of them. The data show 200,000 to 250,000 clones, about 80% seen once. Sequenced input: PBMCs. These receptors were obtained from a woman aged 50 to 60 in good health and CMV-seropositive. CDR3s include the opening cysteine and the closing phenylalanine or tryptophan. Fields, in order: clone size, J gene, V gene, D gene, CDR3 length, CDR3 protein, CDR3 DNA. The D gene is left open where the match is weak. Clone size appears in some rows only: once, few, many, or a class for an expanded clone.

once | TRBJ1-1 | TRBV29-1 | . | 14 | CSVEEAHRPTEAFF | TGCAGCGTTGAAGAGGCACACAGACCCACTGAAGCTTTCTTT
. | TRBJ1-6 | TRBV14 | TRBD1 | 15 | CASSQDGRGNSPLHF | TGTGCCAGCAGCCAAGATGGCAGGGGGAATTCACCCCTCCACTTT
few | TRBJ1-5 | TRBV4-3 | . | 16 | CASSQEYSFGNQPQHF | TGCGCCAGCAGCCAAGAGTACTCCTTCGGCAATCAGCCCCAGCATTTT
. | TRBJ1-5 | TRBV6-5 | . | 14 | CASSYRTRNQPQHF | TGTGCCAGCAGTTACAGGACACGCAATCAGCCCCAGCATTTT
. | TRBJ2-7 | TRBV5-1 | . | 14 | CASSLYQGKNEQYF | TGCGCCAGCAGCTTGTACCAGGGGAAAAACGAGCAGTACTTC
. | TRBJ1-5 | TRBV5-8 | . | 17 | CASSLFVRQLSNQPQHF | TGTGCCAGCAGCTTGTTCGTGCGGCAGCTTAGCAATCAGCCCCAGCATTTT
. | TRBJ2-7 | TRBV5-3 | . | 14 | CARGRASSSYEQYF | TGTGCCAGAGGGCGGGCCTCGAGCTCCTACGAGCAGTACTTC
. | TRBJ2-3 | TRBV6-5 | . | 14 | CASSRGLYTDTQYF | TGTGCCAGCAGCCGTGGACTATACACAGATACGCAGTATTTT
. | TRBJ2-5 | TRBV5-1 | TRBD2 | 15 | CASSLGGAVGETQYF | TGCGCCAGCAGCCTCGGGGGGGCCGTAGGGGAGACCCAGTACTTC
. | TRBJ1-2 | TRBV5-1 | TRBD1 | 14 | CASRTGQGSYGYTF | TGCGCCAGCAGAACGGGACAGGGGTCCTATGGCTACACCTTC
few | TRBJ2-7 | TRBV5-1 | TRBD1 | 14 | CASARDRDYGEQYF | TGCGCCAGCGCCCGGGACAGGGACTACGGCGAGCAGTACTTC
. | TRBJ1-1 | TRBV19 | . | 14 | CASSIPTGYTEAFF | TGTGCCAGTAGTATCCCAACAGGGTACACTGAAGCTTTCTTT
. | TRBJ2-1 | TRBV5-1 | . | 13 | CASSALLGNEQFF | TGCGCCAGCAGCGCACTACTCGGCAATGAGCAGTTCTTC
few | TRBJ1-1 | TRBV5-1 | . | 14 | CASSSTGVHTEAFF | TGCGCCAGCAGCTCGACGGGAGTCCACACTGAAGCTTTCTTT
. | TRBJ1-1 | TRBV7-2 | . | 13 | CASSLEIGRKAFF | TGTGCCAGCAGCTTAGAAATAGGCAGGAAAGCTTTCTTT
once | TRBJ1-2 | TRBV20-1 | TRBD1 | 11 | CSAKDRGGYTF | TGCAGTGCGAAGGACAGGGGCGGCTACACCTTC
. | TRBJ1-1 | TRBV19 | TRBD1 | 14 | CASSDIQGASEAFF | TGTGCCAGTAGTGACATCCAGGGGGCTTCTGAAGCTTTCTTT
. | TRBJ2-3 | TRBV19 | . | 13 | CASRKIAEDTQYF | TGTGCCAGTAGGAAAATAGCGGAAGATACGCAGTATTTT
few | TRBJ2-3 | TRBV10-2 | . | 11 | CASSLADTQYF | TGCGCCAGCAGTTTAGCAGATACGCAGTATTTT
. | TRBJ1-4 | TRBV28 | TRBD1 | 15 | CASKHQGDPNEKLFF | TGTGCCAGCAAGCATCAGGGGGACCCTAATGAAAAACTGTTTTTT
. | TRBJ1-1 | TRBV5-1 | TRBD1 | 15 | CASSLGGQVLGEAFF | TGCGCCAGCAGCTTGGGGGGACAGGTTTTGGGCGAAGCTTTCTTT
. | TRBJ1-1 | TRBV28 | . | 13 | CASGRVRNTEAFF | TGTGCCAGCGGCCGGGTCAGGAACACTGAAGCTTTCTTT
. | TRBJ1-6 | TRBV4-3 | TRBD1 | 15 | CASSQQGDIDSPLHF | TGCGCCAGCAGCCAACAGGGGGACATCGACTCACCCCTCCACTTT
once | TRBJ2-4 | TRBV6-6 | . | 15 | CASSPLGGIKNIQYF | TGTGCCAGCAGTCCCCTGGGGGGAATCAAAAACATTCAGTACTTC
few | TRBJ1-6 | TRBV5-4 | . | 14 | CASSIRDTNSPLHF | TGTGCCAGCAGCATCCGGGACACCAATTCACCCCTCCACTTT
. | TRBJ2-3 | TRBV5-4 | TRBD1 | 15 | CASSAPGQGTDTQYF | TGTGCCAGCAGCGCTCCGGGACAGGGAACAGATACGCAGTATTTT
. | TRBJ2-7 | TRBV5-1 | . | 12 | CASSFGEDEQYF | TGCGCCAGCAGCTTCGGAGAGGACGAGCAGTACTTC
. | TRBJ2-5 | TRBV11-2 | TRBD2 | 15 | CASSLGAGASETQYF | TGTGCCAGCAGCTTAGGAGCGGGGGCCTCCGAGACCCAGTACTTC
. | TRBJ1-2 | TRBV11-2 | . | 13 | CASSHGTIYGYTF | TGTGCCAGCAGCCACGGGACAATTTATGGCTACACCTTC
. | TRBJ2-5 | TRBV9 | . | 15 | CASSAVPIPQETQYF | TGTGCCAGCAGCGCGGTCCCTATACCCCAAGAGACCCAGTACTTC
few | TRBJ1-5 | TRBV4-1 | . | 14 | CASSPTGRNQPQHF | TGCGCCAGCAGCCCAACAGGGCGCAATCAGCCCCAGCATTTT
few | TRBJ2-7 | TRBV27 | . | 15 | CASSLSNPITYEQYF | TGTGCCAGCAGTTTATCGAACCCTATTACTTACGAGCAGTACTTC
. | TRBJ2-1 | TRBV7-9 | . | 13 | CASSSDSYNEQFF | TGTGCCAGCAGCTCGGACTCTTACAATGAGCAGTTCTTC
. | TRBJ1-1 | TRBV7-9 | . | 14 | CASSLESGWTEAFF | TGTGCCAGCAGCTTAGAGTCAGGGTGGACTGAAGCTTTCTTT
. | TRBJ2-6 | TRBV18 | . | 15 | CASSPNTGGANVLTF | TGTGCCAGCTCACCTAACACAGGAGGGGCCAACGTCCTGACTTTC
few | TRBJ1-2 | TRBV28 | TRBD1 | 14 | CASRTQGFNYGYTF | TGTGCCAGCAGGACACAGGGGTTTAACTATGGCTACACCTTC
. | TRBJ2-7 | TRBV6-5 | TRBD2 | 15 | CASRRLATSSYEQYF | TGTGCCAGCAGAAGACTAGCGACGAGCTCCTACGAGCAGTACTTC
. | TRBJ1-1 | TRBV28 | . | 16 | CASSLHSLGVDTEAFF | TGTGCCAGCAGTTTACACAGCTTAGGGGTGGACACTGAAGCTTTCTTT
. | TRBJ2-7 | TRBV6-5 | . | 14 | CASSLRSTGPEQYF | TGTGCCAGCAGTCTCCGGAGCACCGGCCCCGAGCAGTACTTC
. | TRBJ2-3 | TRBV28 | . | 15 | CASSSGLGDPDTQYF | TGTGCCAGCAGTTCCGGATTAGGGGATCCAGATACGCAGTATTTT
. | TRBJ2-1 | TRBV10-1 | TRBD2 | 16 | CASSSGSGGSHNEQFF | TGCGCCAGCAGTTCCGGTAGCGGGGGCTCTCACAATGAGCAGTTCTTC
. | TRBJ2-2 | TRBV5-1 | TRBD1 | 15 | CASSLTGAGTGELFF | TGCGCCAGCAGCTTGACAGGGGCGGGCACCGGGGAGCTGTTTTTT
. | TRBJ2-1 | TRBV6-4 | TRBD2 | 14 | CASSAGTRYNEQFF | TGTGCCAGCAGTGCCGGGACTAGGTACAATGAGCAGTTCTTC
. | TRBJ2-5 | TRBV2 | . | 13 | CASSLKREETQYF | TGTGCCAGCAGTCTCAAGCGGGAAGAGACCCAGTACTTC